These 29 T cell receptor beta chains were sequenced from one sample in a study of cytomegalovirus exposure and HLA in healthy donors. The primer mix had 60 Vbeta and 13 Jbeta primers. Using immunoSEQ multiplex PCR, the repertoire was profiled, and TCRdb retains in-frame clones only, with some absent. The sample contains about 150,000 clones, approximately 80% of which appear only once. Material: PBMCs. The receptors originated from a man aged 25-40 years in good health and CMV-seropositive.

In regard to this clone: Other DNA sequences in the sample encode the same CDR3. The chain couples TRBV2 to TRBJ1-2, with 8 bases lining up with TRBD1. From germline, CDR1 is SNHLY and CDR2 FYNNEI. With 5 bases clipped from V and 8 bases from J, the junction kept 7 bases outside the gene matches. This CDR3 is built from 13 residues. In DNA form, the CDR3 reads TGTGCCAGCAGTAGGACAGGGCCTTACGGCTACACCTTC. This gives the protein CASSRTGPYGYTF.

This clone was observed a few times. The V call is TRBV15, the J call TRBJ1-1, with D unresolved. Germline V gives CDR1 LNHNV, CDR2 YYDKDF (reference sequence). The CDR3 loop spans 14 amino acids. With 5 bases removed from V and 6 bases from J, the gap between germline ends came to 16 bases. The CDR3: CATSAWNQASEAFF. The CDR3 nucleotides are TGTGCCACCAGCGCCTGGAATCAGGCATCTGAAGCTTTCTTT.

The genes are TRBV9 and TRBJ2-3, with 8 bases fitting TRBD1. The J segment lost 2 bases and the V segment lost 4 bases, leaving 9 bases of the junction unmatched. CDR1 is SGDLS, CDR2 YYNGEE, per germline. The CDR3 is made up of 16 amino acids. CDR3 sequence: CASSHLSGQDTDTQYF. In DNA, the CDR3 is TGTGCCAGCAGCCATCTTTCGGGACAGGACACAGATACGCAGTATTTT.

The chain uses TRBV28 and TRBJ1-1; 7 nucleotides match TRBD1. The ends lost 2 bases at V and 6 bases at J; junction bases unmatched: 3. This CDR3 contains 13 residues. Germline assignment: CDR1 MDHEN and CDR2 SYDVKM. CDR3 bases: TGTGCCAGCAGTTTACCCACAGGGGCTGAAGCTTTCTTT. Protein product: CASSLPTGAEAFF.

V and J are TRBV27 and TRBJ1-1, with D unresolved. Germline V gives CDR1 MNHEY, CDR2 SMNVEV (reference sequence). The length of the CDR3 is 12 residues. Trimming took 4 bases from V and 0 from J, leaving 3 bases between them. CDR3 sequence reads: CASSSVNTEAFF. CDR3 coding DNA: TGTGCCAGCAGTTCGGTGAACACTGAAGCTTTCTTT.

The chain combines TRBV14 with TRBJ2-7; TRBD1 agrees at 7 bases. V dropped 1 base and J dropped 6; count of bases not matched to a gene: 6. The germline V gene encodes CDR1 SGHDN and CDR2 FVKESK. The CDR3 is 14 residues long. The CDR3 nucleotides read TGTGCCAGCAGCCAAGGACAGGGTATCTCCGAGCAGTACTTC. Translated: CASSQGQGISEQYF.

This sequence joins TRBV19 and TRBJ2-1, with D perhaps matching TRBD2 (6 bases). Trimming shortened V by 7 bases and J by 6 bases, and 16 bases separated the two germline ends. From germline, CDR1 is LNHDA and CDR2 SQIVND (reference sequence). The CDR3 has 14 amino acids. In DNA form, the CDR3 reads TGTGCCAGTACCCCGGGGACTGGACCCAATGAGCAGTTCTTC. It codes for CASTPGTGPNEQFF. The entire variable domain, with the rest obtained from reference TRBV19 and TRBJ2-1, is as follows: DGGITQSPKYLFRKEGQNVTLSCEQNLNHDAMYWYRQDPGQGLRLIYYSQIVNDFQKGDIAEGYSVSREKKESFPLTVTSAQKNPTAFYLCASTPGTGPNEQFFGPGTRLTVL.

CDR3 DNA: TGTGCCAGCAGCAAAGTGGCAGACAATGAGCAGTTCTTC. It translates to CASSKVADNEQFF. The chain carries TRBV21-1 and TRBJ2-1; the D call TRBD1 from the table was never checked on the DNA. TRBV21-1 is marked as a pseudogene. The CDR3 covers 13 residues.

This clone was seen a handful of times. The J gene is TRBJ2-7, the V gene TRBV6-6; a possible D gene is TRBD2 (6 bases). The CDR3 extends over 13 amino acids. The V and J ends lost 8 bases and 0 bases respectively, with 11 bases between them. CDR1 is MNHNY, CDR2 SVGAGI, per germline (reference sequence). The CDR3 region is CASAPDYSYEQYF. The DNA for the CDR3 is TGTGCCAGCGCACCGGACTACTCCTACGAGCAGTACTTC.

The chain is built from TRBV28 and TRBJ1-5, with D unclear. Trimming cost V 3 bases and J 7 bases, with 16 bases left between them. The CDR3 covers 15 residues. CDR1 and CDR2 from the germline V gene are MDHEN and SYDVKM. Here the CDR3 reads CASSFSGGRRQPQHF. The CDR3 DNA reads as TGTGCCAGCAGTTTCTCAGGAGGACGTCGGCAGCCCCAGCATTTT.

The J gene is TRBJ2-7, the V gene TRBV30; D is unclear. Germline V CDR1 and CDR2: GTSNPN, SVGIG (reference sequence). The CDR3 runs to 13 residues. V was cut by 1 base and J by 1 base, with 8 bases left in between. The CDR3 is CAWSEQPSYEQYF. DNA for the CDR3: TGTGCCTGGAGTGAACAGCCTTCCTACGAGCAGTACTTC.

A few counts support this clone. CDR3 nucleotide sequence: TGTGCCAGCAGTTACACAACCGGGTCTTTTAATGAAAAACTGTTTTTT. Its translation: CASSYTTGSFNEKLFF. The chain joins TRBV6-5 to TRBJ1-4; D remains ambiguous. The CDR3 has 16 residues. Per germline, CDR1 MNHEY and CDR2 SVGAGI. V was trimmed by 2 bases and J by 4 bases, leaving 14 bases between them.

This clone was seen a few times. The DNA for the CDR3 is TGTGCCAGCAGCAGAAGACTAGCGGGACGCTACGAGCAGTACTTC. Protein product: CASSRRLAGRYEQYF. This chain uses TRBV25-1 with TRBJ2-7; 11 nucleotides align to TRBD2. Germline CDR1 is MGHDK and CDR2 is SYGVNS. Germline trimming cut 6 bases from V and 3 bases from J; bases unmatched to any gene: 7. This CDR3 has 15 amino acids.

The V call is TRBV5-5, the J call TRBJ1-4; possibly TRBD1 for D (5 bases). This CDR3 comprises 17 residues. The V end was cut by 2 bases, the J end by 0 bases, with 14 bases between. CDR1 is SGHKS, CDR2 YYEKEE, per germline (reference sequence). The CDR3 DNA is TGTGCCAGCAGCTTCTCGAGACAGAAAGCAACTAATGAAAAACTGTTTTTT. Encoded protein: CASSFSRQKATNEKLFF.

This chain uses TRBV9 with TRBJ1-1; D is possibly TRBD1 (5 bases). CDR1 SGDLS and CDR2 YYNGEE come from the germline V gene. The CDR3 sequence is 16 residues long. Trimming stripped 0 bases from V and 4 bases from J, with 16 bases between. The CDR3 nucleotides are TGTGCCAGCAGCGTAGGAGGGGCGGGAAAGGGCACTGAAGCTTTCTTT. Translation: CASSVGGAGKGTEAFF.

The V call is TRBV5-1, the J call TRBJ2-7; TRBD1 might be the D (6 bases). V was shortened by 0 bases and J by 3 bases, with 10 bases between the two germline ends. This CDR3 has 14 amino acids. CDR1 and CDR2 (germline): SGHRS, YFSETQ. In DNA, the CDR3 is TGCGCCAGCAGCTTGGTGGGGGCGGACTACGAGCAGTACTTC. Protein: CASSLVGADYEQYF.

The rearrangement links TRBV27 to TRBJ2-7; D perhaps matches TRBD1 (5 bases). The CDR3 loop spans 16 amino acids. CDR1 and CDR2 (germline): MNHEY, SMNVEV (reference sequence). The germline V and J ends were trimmed by 3 bases and 6 bases, with 21 bases remaining between them. The DNA for the CDR3 is TGTGCCAGCAGTTTGTGGGCCTCAGCCAGGGTGGCCGAGCAGTACTTC. This sequence encodes CASSLWASARVAEQYF.

This clone showed up just once. The chain couples TRBV29-1 to TRBJ2-1, with 8 bases fitting TRBD2. CDR1 and CDR2 (germline): SQVTM, ANQGSEA. The CDR3 spans 12 residues. V shed 7 bases, J shed 9 bases, and the junction held 8 bases outside the gene matches. The CDR3 nucleotides are TGCAGCGCCCACCGGGGGGGTAGTGAGCAGTTCTTC. Translating gives CSAHRGGSEQFF.

As for this clone: This likely stems from a read error, as it lies one base from a far larger clone. The chain employs TRBV13 and TRBJ1-1; no firm D call. CDR1 PRHDT and CDR2 FYEKMQ come from the germline V gene (reference sequence). This CDR3 is 13 amino acids long. Trimming shortened V by 2 bases and J by 0 bases, and 4 bases separated the two germline ends. CDR3 in DNA: TGTGCCAGCAGCTTAACAGTGAACACTGAAGCTTTCTTT. This sequence encodes CASSLTVNTEAFF.

This chain uses TRBV5-4 with TRBJ1-4; no firm D call. This CDR3 comprises 16 residues. CDR1 and CDR2 from the germline V gene are SGHNT and YYREEE (reference sequence). Trimming pared 3 bases from V and 7 bases from J, leaving 19 bases between. CDR3 sequence: CASSSGSDRPSEKLFF. CDR3 DNA sequence: TGTGCCAGCAGCTCGGGAAGCGATCGGCCTAGTGAAAAACTGTTTTTT.

The J gene is TRBJ2-1, the V gene TRBV4-2; D is possibly TRBD2 (5 bases). Germline CDR1 is LGHNA and CDR2 is YNFKEQ. Between the trimmed V and J ends, which lost 1 base and 7 bases, there was a span of 20 bases. There are 17 residues in the CDR3. The CDR3 region is CASSQVFSASGWNEQFF. CDR3 nucleotides: TGTGCCAGCAGCCAAGTATTTAGCGCATCAGGCTGGAATGAGCAGTTCTTC.

The chain has TRBV2 and TRBJ2-1; 10 positions agree with TRBD2. The germline V gene encodes CDR1 SNHLY and CDR2 FYNNEI. V shed 10 bases, J shed 2 bases, and the junction held 23 bases outside the gene matches. The CDR3 is 20 residues long. This chain's CDR3 is CATNPNTGGAGGVTYNEQFF. In DNA form, the CDR3 reads TGTGCCACCAACCCTAACACGGGCGGAGCGGGAGGGGTCACCTACAATGAGCAGTTCTTC.

V is TRBV6-1 and J is TRBJ2-7; 10 nucleotides agree with TRBD1. The V gene's germline CDR1 is MNHNS and CDR2 SASEGT. This CDR3 comprises 14 residues. The V gene end was trimmed by 6 bases and the J gene end by 3 bases; junction bases not matched to a gene: 5. CDR3 bases: TGTGCCAGCAGGACAGGGGGCGTCTACTACGAGCAGTACTTC. Translation gives CASRTGGVYYEQYF.

This sequence joins TRBV5-6 and TRBJ1-2; D is possibly TRBD1 (5 bases). V lost 0 bases and J 4 bases, leaving 13 bases between the germline ends. The length of the CDR3 is 15 residues. Germline values: CDR1 SGHDT, CDR2 YYEEEE. The DNA of the CDR3 is TGTGCCAGCAGCTTGGCCGGCGGGGGAAGCTATGGCTACACCTTC. Encoded protein: CASSLAGGGSYGYTF. The full variable domain, with the rest looked up from reference TRBV5-6 and TRBJ1-2, is DAGVTQSPTHLIKTRGQQVTLRCSPKSGHDTVSWYQQALGQGPQFIFQYYEEEERQRGNFPDRFSGHQFPNYSSELNVNALLLGDSALYLCASSLAGGGSYGYTFGSGTRLTVV.

This chain links TRBV28 with TRBJ2-7; 8 nucleotides match TRBD1. The CDR3 runs to 14 residues. Trimming removed 4 bases from V and 0 bases from J; junction bases left unmatched: 2. In germline, CDR1 is MDHEN, CDR2 SYDVKM. The DNA of the CDR3 is TGTGCCAGCAGTTGGACAGGGACCTCCTACGAGCAGTACTTC. This translates into CASSWTGTSYEQYF. The complete variable domain, with remaining parts taken from reference TRBV28 and TRBJ2-7, reads DVKVTQSSRYLVKRTGEKVFLECVQDMDHENMFWYRQDPGLGLRLIYFSYDVKMKEKGDIPEGYSVSREKKERFSLILESASTNQTSMYLCASSWTGTSYEQYFGPGTRLTVT.

This chain joins TRBV6-5 and TRBJ1-5; 7 nucleotides match TRBD1. Per germline, CDR1 MNHEY and CDR2 SVGAGI. After removal of 10 bases from V and 7 bases from J, the junction contained 10 bases not matched to a gene. CDR3 size: 13 residues. CDR3 amino acids: CATATGPRQPQHF. In DNA form, the CDR3 reads TGTGCCACTGCGACAGGGCCTAGACAGCCCCAGCATTTT.

The chain carries TRBV28 and TRBJ2-1; 9 bases are a match to TRBD2. CDR1 and CDR2 from the germline V gene are MDHEN and SYDVKM. The CDR3 covers 16 residues. Trimming at V came to 5 bases and at J to 2 bases, leaving 7 bases not matched to a gene. In DNA form, the CDR3 reads TGTGCCAGCAGTCACCGACTAGCGGATGCCTACAATGAGCAGTTCTTC. Translated: CASSHRLADAYNEQFF.

The chain joins TRBV5-4 to TRBJ1-4; the D gene is possibly TRBD1 (5 bases). CDR3 length equals 14 residues. Trimming cost V 3 bases and J 7 bases, with 13 bases left between them. The germline V gene has CDR1 SGHNT and CDR2 YYREEE (reference sequence). The CDR3 region has the DNA TGTGCCAGCAGCTGGGGCGGGGGTTTTGAAAAACTGTTTTTT. This encodes CASSWGGGFEKLFF. The full variable domain, rest sourced from reference TRBV5-4 and TRBJ1-4, is ETGVTQSPTHLIKTRGQQVTLRCSSQSGHNTVSWYQQALGQGPQFIFQYYREEENGRGNFPPRFSGLQFPNYSSELNVNALELDDSALYLCASSWGGGFEKLFFGSGTQLSVL.

This chain uses TRBV28 with TRBJ2-7; TRBD2 matches at 12 bases. The J segment lost 12 bases and the V segment lost 7 bases, leaving 10 bases of the junction unmatched. The CDR3 loop spans 13 amino acids. Looked up from germline, CDR1 is MDHEN and CDR2 is SYDVKM. CDR3 bases: TGTGCCAGCACTCCAACGGGACTAGCGGGTCCGTACTTC. It is translated as CASTPTGLAGPYF.